The 2 T cell receptor beta chains listed next were all sequenced from one sample in a study of cytomegalovirus exposure and HLA in healthy donors. The method was immunoSEQ multiplex PCR; TCRdb's version includes in-frame clones alone and lacks a portion of them. Of around 70,000 clones in the sample, about 90% were seen once. Material: PBMCs. Receptors originate from a man between 18 and 35 years old in good health and CMV-seronegative.

The chain is built from TRBV9 and TRBJ2-7; 8 nucleotides align to TRBD2. Germline assignment: CDR1 SGDLS and CDR2 YYNGEE. With 4 bases clipped from V and 5 bases from J, the junction kept 11 bases outside the gene matches. The CDR3 covers 15 residues. DNA for the CDR3: TGTGCCAGCAGCTTAACTAGCGGACGTCCAAACGAGCAGTACTTC. Translated, it gives CASSLTSGRPNEQYF.

The DNA for the CDR3 is TGTGCCAGCAGCTTCTGGACTAGCGGGAGGCCGAGGACAGATACGCAGTATTTT. This sequence encodes CASSFWTSGRPRTDTQYF. The genes are TRBV5-4 and TRBJ2-3; 14 bases match TRBD2. The CDR3 sequence is 18 residues long. The germline gives CDR1 SGHNT, CDR2 YYREEE (reference sequence). After removal of 2 bases from V and 3 bases from J, the junction contained 8 bases not matched to a gene.